This T cell receptor beta chain was captured in a study of blood T cell repertoires in COVID-19. As for the study in general: The United States, Italy and Spain provided the acute and convalescent COVID-19 samples. Nucleic acid was either cDNA or gDNA, and it came from T cells, B-cell-depleted T cells, or PBMCs.

Produced via immunoSEQ multiplex PCR; TCRdb's table is partial and in-frame only. Found here are roughly 100,000 clones, 70% to 90% of them singletons; the top ten hold about 4.3%. The sequenced sample consisted of peripheral blood. The source of this sequence is a man in his sixties with acute or convalescent COVID-19.

The CDR3 nucleotides read TGTGCCAGCTCACCACTAGCGGGGGATCTCTACGAGCAGTACTTC. This encodes CASSPLAGDLYEQYF. The rearrangement links TRBV18 to TRBJ2-7, with 9 bases aligning to TRBD2. Trimming cost V 1 base and J 3 bases; bases outside gene matches: 4. The CDR3 consists of 15 residues. From germline, CDR1 is KGHSH and CDR2 LQKENI.